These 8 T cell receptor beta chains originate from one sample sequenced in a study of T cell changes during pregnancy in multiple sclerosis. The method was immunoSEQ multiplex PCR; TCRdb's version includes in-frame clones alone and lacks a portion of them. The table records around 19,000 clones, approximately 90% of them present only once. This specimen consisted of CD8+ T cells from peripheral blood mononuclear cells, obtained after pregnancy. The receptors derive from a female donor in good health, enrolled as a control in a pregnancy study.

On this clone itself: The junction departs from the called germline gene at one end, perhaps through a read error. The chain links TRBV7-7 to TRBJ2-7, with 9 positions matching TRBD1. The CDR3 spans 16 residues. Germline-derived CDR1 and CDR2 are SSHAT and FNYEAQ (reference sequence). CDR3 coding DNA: TGTGCTAGCAGCTTAGGAGGGGGGACAGGGTTACACGAGCAGTACTTC. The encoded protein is CASSLGGGTGLHEQYF.

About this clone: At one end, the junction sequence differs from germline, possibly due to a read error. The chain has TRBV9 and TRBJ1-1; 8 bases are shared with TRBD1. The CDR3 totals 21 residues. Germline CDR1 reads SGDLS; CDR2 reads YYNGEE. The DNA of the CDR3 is TGTGCCAGCGGCGTATTAGGACCCCAGGGGGCCTCGGGGGAACTGAACACTGAAGCTTTCTTT. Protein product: CASGVLGPQGASGELNTEAFF.

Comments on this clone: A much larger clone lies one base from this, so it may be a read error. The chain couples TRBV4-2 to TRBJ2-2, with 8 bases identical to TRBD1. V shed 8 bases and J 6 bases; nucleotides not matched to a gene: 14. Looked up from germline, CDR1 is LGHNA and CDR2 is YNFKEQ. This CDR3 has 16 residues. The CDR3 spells CASGPIQGEISGELFF. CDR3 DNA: TGTGCCAGCGGCCCCATACAGGGGGAAATATCCGGGGAGCTGTTTTTT.

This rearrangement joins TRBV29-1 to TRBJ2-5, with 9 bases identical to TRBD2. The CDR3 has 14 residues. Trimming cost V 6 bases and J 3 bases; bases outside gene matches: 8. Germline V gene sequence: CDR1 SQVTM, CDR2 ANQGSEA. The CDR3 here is CSVRGGRGKETQYF. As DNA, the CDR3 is TGCAGCGTGCGGGGGGGTCGGGGAAAAGAGACCCAGTACTTC.

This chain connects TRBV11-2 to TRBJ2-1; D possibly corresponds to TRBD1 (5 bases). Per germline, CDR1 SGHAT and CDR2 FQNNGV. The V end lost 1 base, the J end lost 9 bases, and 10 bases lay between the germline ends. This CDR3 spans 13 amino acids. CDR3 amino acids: CASSLGNQGEQFF. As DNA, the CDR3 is TGTGCCAGCAGCTTAGGGAATCAGGGTGAGCAGTTCTTC.

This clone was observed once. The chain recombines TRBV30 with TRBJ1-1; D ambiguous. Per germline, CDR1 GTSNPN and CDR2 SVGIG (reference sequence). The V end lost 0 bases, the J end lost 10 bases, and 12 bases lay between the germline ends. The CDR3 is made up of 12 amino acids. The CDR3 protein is CAWSVEGLVAFF. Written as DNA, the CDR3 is TGTGCCTGGAGTGTAGAGGGTCTGGTAGCTTTCTTT. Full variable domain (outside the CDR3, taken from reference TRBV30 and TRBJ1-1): SQTIHQWPATLVQPVGSPLSLECTVEGTSNPNLYWYRQAAGRGLQLLFYSVGIGQISSEVPQNLSASRPQDRQFILSSKKLLLSDSGFYLCAWSVEGLVAFFGQGTRLTVV.

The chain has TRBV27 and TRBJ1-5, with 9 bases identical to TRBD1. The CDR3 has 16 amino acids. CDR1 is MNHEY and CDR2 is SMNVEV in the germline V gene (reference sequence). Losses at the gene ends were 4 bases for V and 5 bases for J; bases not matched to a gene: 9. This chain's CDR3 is CASSSRTGESDQPQHF. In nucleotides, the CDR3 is TGTGCCAGCAGTTCACGGACAGGGGAGTCGGATCAGCCCCAGCATTTT.

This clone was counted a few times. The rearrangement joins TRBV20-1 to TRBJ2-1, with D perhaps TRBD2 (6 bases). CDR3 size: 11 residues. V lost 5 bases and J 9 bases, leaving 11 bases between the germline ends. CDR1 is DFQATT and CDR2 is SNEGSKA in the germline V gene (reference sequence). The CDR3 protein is CSAGSSGEQFF. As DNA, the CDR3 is TGCAGTGCTGGGAGTAGCGGTGAGCAGTTCTTC.